Listed here is a single T cell receptor beta chain. Its matching antigen is unknown. TCRdb fed the RT-PCR reads into MiXCR, producing one record per CDR3 protein. Among approximately 500,000 distinct CDR3 sequences listed, approximately 12% were seen once. These data belong to a study of response to subunit inactivated influenza vaccine. Overall study findings and caveats: The authors proposed limited new T cell recruitment per seasonal influenza vaccination.

The CDR3 loop spans 19 amino acids. Trimming cost V 5 bases and J 0 bases; bases outside gene matches: 9. CDR1 and CDR2 (germline): SGHAT, FQNNGV. Sequencing was performed on PBMCs from blood, taken more than 35 days after vaccination. This receptor was identified in a man between 45 and 60 years old who received an inactivated influenza vaccine. The chain couples TRBV11-2 to TRBJ1-6; 11 bases line up with TRBD1. In DNA form, the CDR3 reads TGTGCCAGCAGCGCCACCGGGACAGGGGGATTCTCCTATAATTCACCCCTCCACTTT. It yields the protein CASSATGTGGFSYNSPLHF.